Listed here are 26 T cell receptor beta chains from one sample, sequenced in a study of neoadjuvant anti-PD-1 for oral cavity cancer (dated by TCRdb to about 2021). In light of the paper, this sample's time point label describes: after neoadjuvant nivolumab, at surgical resection. Libraries came from the immunoSEQ multiplex PCR assay. The clones in this table, taken by TCRdb from immuneACCESS, are in-frame only. Not every clone is retained; where verified, under half of the shortfall comes from an unresolved V gene, and the cause of the rest is unknown. This sample has some 30,000 clones in its table, and around four fifths of those were observed once. 3% to 3.5% of the sample is taken by the ten largest. Material: PBMCs, obtained after nivolumab (anti-PD-1) treatment. The origin of the receptors is a person between 35 and 79 years old with oral cavity squamous cell carcinoma.

V is TRBV28 and J is TRBJ2-3; D may be TRBD1 (5 bases). Per the germline V gene, CDR1 is MDHEN and CDR2 is SYDVKM. The CDR3 length is 14 residues. The V gene lost 3 bases and the J gene lost 4 bases, with 11 bases spanning the gap. The CDR3 nucleotides read TGTGCCAGCAGTTTGCCTAGACAGCCAGATACGCAGTATTTT. Translation: CASSLPRQPDTQYF.

J is TRBJ1-2 and V is TRBV15; D is undetermined. This CDR3 is built from 11 residues. Between the trimmed V and J ends, which lost 1 base and 5 bases, there was a span of 2 bases. From germline, CDR1 is LNHNV and CDR2 YYDKDF (reference sequence). The chain's CDR3 is CATSRGYGYTF. CDR3 DNA sequence: TGTGCCACCAGCAGAGGGTATGGCTACACCTTC.

This chain links TRBV14 with TRBJ2-5; maybe TRBD2 (7 bases). CDR3 length: 16 residues. The V gene's germline CDR1 is SGHDN and CDR2 FVKESK. Trimming stripped 0 bases from V and 7 bases from J, with 18 bases between. CDR3 sequence: CASSQDRGTTRGTQYF. CDR3 DNA: TGTGCCAGCAGCCAAGATAGGGGGACTACCAGGGGGACCCAGTACTTC.

The rearrangement links TRBV4-1 to TRBJ1-2; 7 nucleotides match TRBD1. The length of the CDR3 is 16 residues. V shed 0 bases and J 4 bases; nucleotides not matched to a gene: 8. Germline CDR1 MGHRA, CDR2 YSYEKL. The CDR3 is CASSQDPHGQVYGYTF. The CDR3 DNA reads as TGCGCCAGCAGCCAAGACCCCCACGGACAGGTCTATGGCTACACCTTC.

The gene calls are TRBV27 and TRBJ1-5, with D perhaps matching TRBD1 (6 bases). The germline gives CDR1 MNHEY, CDR2 SMNVEV (reference sequence). The V and J ends lost 2 bases and 2 bases respectively, with 13 bases between them. The CDR3 is made up of 16 amino acids. CDR3 nucleotides: TGTGCCAGCAGTTTAGATGGGGGCTTGGGCAATCAGCCCCAGCATTTT. It is translated as CASSLDGGLGNQPQHF.

As DNA, the CDR3 is TGTGCCAGCAGCCAAACAGGGTACGGGGAGCAGTACTTC. Translated, it gives CASSQTGYGEQYF. The genes are TRBV13 and TRBJ2-7; a weak D match, TRBD1 (6 bases). V lost 5 bases and J lost 7, with 15 bases in between. The CDR3 spans 13 residues. Germline assignment: CDR1 PRHDT and CDR2 FYEKMQ (reference sequence).

This rearrangement joins TRBV10-3 to TRBJ2-3, with D perhaps matching TRBD2 (6 bases). The CDR3 contains 16 residues. Between the trimmed V and J ends, which lost 3 bases and 1 base, there was a span of 14 bases. Germline V gene sequence: CDR1 ENHRY, CDR2 SYGVKD. CDR3 nucleotide sequence: TGTGCCATCAGTGAAGTATCGGGGGTTGGCACAGATACGCAGTATTTT. This gives the protein CAISEVSGVGTDTQYF.

V gene TRBV7-6 combines with J gene TRBJ2-2, with a weak D call TRBD2 (6 bases). Germline V gene lookup returns CDR1 SGHVS and CDR2 FNYEAQ. The CDR3 is made up of 16 amino acids. V dropped 2 bases and J dropped 1 base, with 11 bases sitting between them. CDR3 in amino acids: CASSLQAGRNTGELFF. The DNA of the CDR3 is TGTGCCAGCAGCTTACAGGCGGGGCGGAACACCGGGGAGCTGTTTTTT.

The CDR3 region is CASSPSRLEQYF. In nucleotides, the CDR3 is TGTGCCAGCAGCCCATCCAGGCTAGAGCAGTACTTC. The J gene is TRBJ2-7, the V gene TRBV11-2, with no clear D. V lost 5 bases, J lost 7 bases, and 12 bases lay in between. This CDR3 is 12 amino acids long. CDR1 and CDR2 (germline): SGHAT, FQNNGV.

The V and J genes are TRBV27 and TRBJ2-7; TRBD1 matches 9 bases. The CDR3 covers 14 residues. The germline CDR1 and CDR2 sequences are MNHEY and SMNVEV (reference sequence). J was trimmed by 4 bases and V by 5 bases; bases with no gene match: 6. The chain's CDR3 is CASSRPGQGYEQYF. As DNA, the CDR3 is TGTGCCAGCAGTCGCCCGGGACAGGGATACGAGCAGTACTTC.

The V gene is TRBV10-3, the J gene TRBJ1-4; D remains unclear. In germline, CDR1 is ENHRY, CDR2 SYGVKD. Trimming took off 3 bases at V and 0 bases at J, with 5 bases between the two ends. The CDR3 consists of 14 residues. The CDR3 region is CAISERPTNEKLFF. CDR3 bases: TGTGCCATCAGTGAACGTCCAACTAATGAAAAACTGTTTTTT.

The rearrangement uses TRBV15 and TRBJ2-2; D possibly uses TRBD1 or TRBD2 (7 bases each). Germline V gives CDR1 LNHNV, CDR2 YYDKDF (reference sequence). This CDR3 is built from 13 residues. Trimming left V 6 bases short and J 6 bases short, with 11 bases between. DNA for the CDR3: TGTGCCACCAGGCAGGGGGGGCCCGGGGAGCTGTTTTTT. It translates to CATRQGGPGELFF.

This clone was counted between two and nine times. The rearrangement links TRBV9 to TRBJ2-7, with 8 positions matching TRBD2. This CDR3 spans 16 amino acids. The germline CDR1 and CDR2 sequences are SGDLS and YYNGEE. The V segment lost 0 bases and the J segment 3 bases; nucleotides outside the gene matches: 8. The chain's CDR3 is CASSVGLSGGVYEQYF. CDR3 DNA: TGTGCCAGCAGCGTAGGGCTCAGCGGGGGAGTCTACGAGCAGTACTTC.

The chain combines TRBV13 with TRBJ2-1; 8 nucleotides align to TRBD1. V was pared by 2 bases and J by 1 base, with 1 base of the junction left unmatched. Germline V gives CDR1 PRHDT, CDR2 FYEKMQ (reference sequence). CDR3 length: 15 residues. This CDR3 reads CASSLQGASYNEQFF. CDR3 sequence (DNA): TGTGCCAGCAGCTTACAGGGGGCGTCCTACAATGAGCAGTTCTTC.

This sequence joins TRBV5-4 and TRBJ2-2; TRBD1 is a possible D gene (6 bases). V was pared by 1 base and J by 5 bases, with 15 bases between. There are 16 residues in the CDR3. Germline loops: CDR1 SGHNT, CDR2 YYREEE (reference sequence). This CDR3 is CASSLPGAIETGELFF. Written as DNA, the CDR3 is TGTGCCAGCAGCTTGCCAGGGGCTATAGAGACCGGGGAGCTGTTTTTT.

This clone was detected only a few times. This chain uses TRBV10-1 with TRBJ2-7; the match to TRBD1 covers 7 bases. Germline-derived CDR1 and CDR2 are WNHNN and SYGVQD (reference sequence). The J segment lost 6 bases and the V segment lost 4 bases, leaving 6 bases of the junction unmatched. This CDR3 contains 13 residues. CDR3 bases: TGCGCCAGCAGTGCCTCAGGGGGAAGCGAGCAGTACTTC. This sequence encodes CASSASGGSEQYF.

The chain carries TRBV5-6 and TRBJ1-2; TRBD1 aligns across 8 bases. The junction had 7 bases not matched to a gene; V was cut back by 2 bases and J by 4 bases. The CDR3 spans 15 residues. Germline CDR1 is SGHDT and CDR2 is YYEEEE. In DNA form, the CDR3 reads TGTGCCAGCAGCTTTTCGAGACAGGGGATCTATGGCTACACCTTC. Translation gives CASSFSRQGIYGYTF.

CDR3: CASSQERRTWSGSGANVLTF. The CDR3 nucleotides read TGCGCCAGCAGCCAAGAAAGAAGGACGTGGAGTGGCTCTGGGGCCAACGTCCTGACTTTC. The chain employs TRBV4-1 and TRBJ2-6, with D hard to call. CDR3 size: 20 residues. The V gene's germline CDR1 is MGHRA and CDR2 YSYEKL. V lost 0 bases, J lost 0 bases, and 18 bases lay in between.

This sequence joins TRBV7-3 and TRBJ1-1; perhaps TRBD1 as D (6 bases). The V gene lost 4 bases and the J gene lost 8 bases, with 23 bases spanning the gap. This CDR3 has 16 amino acids. In germline, CDR1 is SGHTA, CDR2 FQGTGA. CDR3 sequence (DNA): TGTGCCAGCAGCTCCCTAGGGGGACACCTGAAGGAAGAAGCTTTCTTT. Amino acids: CASSSLGGHLKEEAFF.

The chain links TRBV5-1 to TRBJ2-1; D gene uncertain. V was clipped by 2 bases and J by 6 bases, with 6 bases between them. Looked up from germline, CDR1 is SGHRS and CDR2 is YFSETQ. The CDR3 loop spans 12 amino acids. The CDR3: CASSFTFNEQFF. CDR3 in DNA: TGCGCCAGCAGCTTCACATTCAATGAGCAGTTCTTC.

The chain uses TRBV2 and TRBJ1-4; D is ambiguous. Trimming removed 3 bases at V and 6 bases at J, with 11 bases between. The length of the CDR3 is 14 residues. Germline V lookup: CDR1 SNHLY, CDR2 FYNNEI. The CDR3 DNA follows: TGTGCCAGCAGTGACGGCAGAGGCGATGAAAAACTGTTTTTT. Translation gives CASSDGRGDEKLFF. The variable domain in full, with the rest retrieved from reference TRBV2 and TRBJ1-4, is EPEVTQTPSHQVTQMGQEVILRCVPISNHLYFYWYRQILGQKVEFLVSFYNNEISEKSEIFDDQFSVERPDGSNFTLKIRSTKLEDSAMYFCASSDGRGDEKLFFGSGTQLSVL.

Only one count was recorded for this clone. Written as DNA, the CDR3 is TGTGCCAGCAGCATCACGAACACTGAAGCTTTCTTT. Its protein is CASSITNTEAFF. The rearrangement joins TRBV2 to TRBJ1-1; D is undetermined. CDR3 size: 12 residues. The ends were cut back, 6 bases at V and 1 base at J, with 6 bases in the middle. Per germline, CDR1 SNHLY and CDR2 FYNNEI. Using reference TRBV2 and TRBJ1-1 for the parts outside the CDR3, the full variable domain is EPEVTQTPSHQVTQMGQEVILRCVPISNHLYFYWYRQILGQKVEFLVSFYNNEISEKSEIFDDQFSVERPDGSNFTLKIRSTKLEDSAMYFCASSITNTEAFFGQGTRLTVV.

The chain couples TRBV2 to TRBJ1-2; no reliable D call. Trimming took off 6 bases at V and 2 bases at J, with 13 bases between the two ends. This CDR3 is built from 14 residues. Per the germline V gene, CDR1 is SNHLY and CDR2 is FYNNEI. The chain's CDR3 is CASRRGILNYGYTF. The CDR3 region has the DNA TGTGCCAGCAGGAGAGGGATTCTAAACTATGGCTACACCTTC.

The chain is built from TRBV5-5 and TRBJ1-1; TRBD1 aligns across 7 bases. CDR3 length equals 14 residues. V lost 1 base and J lost 6; bases outside the gene matches: 6. Germline V gene sequence: CDR1 SGHKS, CDR2 YYEKEE (reference sequence). The CDR3 reads CASSLFEGASEAFF. The CDR3, as DNA: TGTGCCAGCAGCTTGTTTGAGGGGGCCTCTGAAGCTTTCTTT.

The chain carries TRBV30 and TRBJ2-2, with 7 bases aligning to TRBD1. The CDR3 is 14 amino acids. Germline V CDR1 and CDR2: GTSNPN, SVGIG (reference sequence). The CDR3 spells CAYTRDSWPGELFF. The CDR3 DNA is TGTGCGTACACCCGGGACAGTTGGCCCGGGGAGCTGTTTTTT.

The V and J genes are TRBV11-2 and TRBJ1-1; no definite D call. Germline V lookup: CDR1 SGHAT, CDR2 FQNNGV. The CDR3 sequence is 12 residues long. The V and J ends lost 1 base and 7 bases respectively, with 7 bases between them. The CDR3 spells CASSLGGIEAFF. In DNA, the CDR3 is TGTGCCAGCAGCTTAGGGGGAATTGAAGCTTTCTTT.